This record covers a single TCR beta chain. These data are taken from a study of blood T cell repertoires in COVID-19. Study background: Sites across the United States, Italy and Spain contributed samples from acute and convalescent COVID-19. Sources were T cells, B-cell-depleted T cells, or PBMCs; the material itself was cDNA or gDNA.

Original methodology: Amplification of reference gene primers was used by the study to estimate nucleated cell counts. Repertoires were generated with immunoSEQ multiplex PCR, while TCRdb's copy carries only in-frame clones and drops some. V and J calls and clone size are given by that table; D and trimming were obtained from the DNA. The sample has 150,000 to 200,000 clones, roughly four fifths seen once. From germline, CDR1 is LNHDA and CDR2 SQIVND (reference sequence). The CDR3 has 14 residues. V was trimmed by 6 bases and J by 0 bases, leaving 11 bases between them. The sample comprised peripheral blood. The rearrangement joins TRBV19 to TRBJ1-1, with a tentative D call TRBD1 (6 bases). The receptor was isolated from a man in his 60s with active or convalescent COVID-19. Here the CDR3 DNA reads TGTGCCAGTAGCGAAAGGGGGATGAACACTGAAGCTTTCTTT. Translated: CASSERGMNTEAFF.